This T cell receptor beta chain was sequenced in a study of blood T cell repertoires in COVID-19. For the study at large: Specimens from acute and convalescent COVID-19 originated in the United States, Italy and Spain. T cells, B-cell-depleted T cells, or PBMCs provided the cDNA or gDNA that served as material.

Data came from immunoSEQ multiplex PCR; TCRdb stores just in-frame clones and leaves some out. The sample has approximately 63,000 clones, more than 80% seen once; the top ten hold under 20%. Patients in Seattle were enrolled during active infection, then followed longitudinally. In germline, CDR1 is LGHNA, CDR2 YSLEER. V gave up 0 bases and J gave up 5 bases, with 21 bases separating them. The CDR3 is 18 amino acids. Sequencing was done on a sample of peripheral blood. The chain links TRBV4-3 to TRBJ2-3, with TRBD1 as a possible D gene (6 bases). This sequence originates from a woman aged 55-75 years with COVID-19, enrolled during active disease. As DNA, the CDR3 is TGCGCCAGCAGCCAAGAGAGGCACAGGGCAGGTCTAATAGATACGCAGTATTTT. This encodes CASSQERHRAGLIDTQYF.